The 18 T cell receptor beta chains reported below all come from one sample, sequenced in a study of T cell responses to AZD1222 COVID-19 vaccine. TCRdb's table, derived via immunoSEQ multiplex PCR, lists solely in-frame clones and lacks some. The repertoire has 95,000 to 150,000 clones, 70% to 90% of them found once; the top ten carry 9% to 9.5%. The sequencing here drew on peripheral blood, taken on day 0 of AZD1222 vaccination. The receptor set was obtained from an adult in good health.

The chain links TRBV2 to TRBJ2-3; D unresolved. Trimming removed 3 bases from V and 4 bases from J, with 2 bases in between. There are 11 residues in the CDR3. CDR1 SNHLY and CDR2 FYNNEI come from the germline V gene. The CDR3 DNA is TGTGCCAGCAGTGACGCAGATACGCAGTATTTT. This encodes CASSDADTQYF.

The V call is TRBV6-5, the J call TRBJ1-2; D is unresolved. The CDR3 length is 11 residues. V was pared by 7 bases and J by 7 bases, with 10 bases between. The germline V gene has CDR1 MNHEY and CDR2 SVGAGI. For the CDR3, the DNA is TGTGCCAGCAACGGGGTTGGTGGCTACACCTTC. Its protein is CASNGVGGYTF.

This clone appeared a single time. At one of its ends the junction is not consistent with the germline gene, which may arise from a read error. CDR3 protein: CDGIPVYNEQFF. CDR3 DNA sequence: TGCGACGGGATTCCGGTCTACAATGAGCAGTTCTTC. V usage is TRBV6-6 and J usage is TRBJ2-1, with D perhaps matching TRBD2 (5 bases). CDR1 and CDR2 (germline): MNHNY, SVGAGI (reference sequence). This CDR3 contains 12 residues.

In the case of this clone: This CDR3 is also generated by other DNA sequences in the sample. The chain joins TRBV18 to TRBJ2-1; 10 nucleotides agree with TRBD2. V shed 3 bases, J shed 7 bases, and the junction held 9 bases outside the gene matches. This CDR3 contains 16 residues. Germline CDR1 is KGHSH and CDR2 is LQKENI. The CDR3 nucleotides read TGTGCCAGCTCACCTCCCCTACTAGCGGGGATTAATGAGCAGTTCTTC. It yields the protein CASSPPLLAGINEQFF.

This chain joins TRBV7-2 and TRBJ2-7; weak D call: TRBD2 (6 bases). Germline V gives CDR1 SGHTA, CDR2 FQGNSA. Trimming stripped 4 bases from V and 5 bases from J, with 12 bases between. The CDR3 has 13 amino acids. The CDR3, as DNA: TGTGCCAGCAGCTCTTGGGGGGAGAACGAGCAGTACTTC. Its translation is CASSSWGENEQYF.

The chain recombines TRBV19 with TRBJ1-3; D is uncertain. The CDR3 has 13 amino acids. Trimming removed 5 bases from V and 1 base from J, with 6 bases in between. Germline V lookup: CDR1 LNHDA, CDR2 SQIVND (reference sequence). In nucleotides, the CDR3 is TGTGCCAGTAGTTCGCGTTCTGGAAACACCATATATTTT. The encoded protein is CASSSRSGNTIYF.

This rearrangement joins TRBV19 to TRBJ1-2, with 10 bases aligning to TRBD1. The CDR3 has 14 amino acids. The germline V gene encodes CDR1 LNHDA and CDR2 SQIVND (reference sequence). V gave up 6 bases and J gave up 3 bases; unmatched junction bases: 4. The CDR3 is CASRGDRGDYGYTF. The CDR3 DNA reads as TGTGCCAGTAGGGGGGACAGGGGTGACTATGGCTACACCTTC.

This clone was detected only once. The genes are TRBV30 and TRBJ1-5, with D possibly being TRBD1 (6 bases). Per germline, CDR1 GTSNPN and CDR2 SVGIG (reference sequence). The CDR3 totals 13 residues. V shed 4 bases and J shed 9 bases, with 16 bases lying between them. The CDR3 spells CAWTEQGIGPQHF. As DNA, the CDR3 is TGTGCCTGGACAGAACAGGGAATCGGGCCCCAGCATTTT. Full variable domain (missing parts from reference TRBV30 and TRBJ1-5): SQTIHQWPATLVQPVGSPLSLECTVEGTSNPNLYWYRQAAGRGLQLLFYSVGIGQISSEVPQNLSASRPQDRQFILSSKKLLLSDSGFYLCAWTEQGIGPQHFGDGTRLSIL.

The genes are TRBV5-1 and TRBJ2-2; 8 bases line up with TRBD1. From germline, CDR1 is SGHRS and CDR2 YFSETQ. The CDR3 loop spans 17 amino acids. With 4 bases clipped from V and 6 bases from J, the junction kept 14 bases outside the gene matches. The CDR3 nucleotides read TGCGCCAGCAGCCCAGAACGCGGGACAGGCAACGCCGGGGAGCTGTTTTTT. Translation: CASSPERGTGNAGELFF. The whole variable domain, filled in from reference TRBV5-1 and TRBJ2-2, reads KAGVTQTPRYLIKTRGQQVTLSCSPISGHRSVSWYQQTPGQGLQFLFEYFSETQRNKGNFPGRFSGRQFSNSRSEMNVSTLELGDSALYLCASSPERGTGNAGELFFGEGSRLTVL.

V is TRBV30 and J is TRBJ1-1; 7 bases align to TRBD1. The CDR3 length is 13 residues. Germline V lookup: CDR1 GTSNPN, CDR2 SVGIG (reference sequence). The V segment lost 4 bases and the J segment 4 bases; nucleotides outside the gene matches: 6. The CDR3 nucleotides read TGTGCCTGGACCCAGGGGGGGGGCACTGAAGCTTTCTTT. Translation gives CAWTQGGGTEAFF.

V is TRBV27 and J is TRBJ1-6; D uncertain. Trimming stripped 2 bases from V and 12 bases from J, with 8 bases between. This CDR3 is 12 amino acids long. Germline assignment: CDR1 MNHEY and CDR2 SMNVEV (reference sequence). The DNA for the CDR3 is TGTGCCAGCAGTTTAAATGGCGGACCCCTCCACTTT. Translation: CASSLNGGPLHF.

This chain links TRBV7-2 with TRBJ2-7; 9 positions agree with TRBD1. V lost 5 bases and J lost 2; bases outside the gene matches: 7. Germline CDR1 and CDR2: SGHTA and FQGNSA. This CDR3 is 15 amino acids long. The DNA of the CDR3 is TGTGCCAGCAGCCAACGGACAGGGGCCCCCTACGAGCAGTACTTC. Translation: CASSQRTGAPYEQYF.

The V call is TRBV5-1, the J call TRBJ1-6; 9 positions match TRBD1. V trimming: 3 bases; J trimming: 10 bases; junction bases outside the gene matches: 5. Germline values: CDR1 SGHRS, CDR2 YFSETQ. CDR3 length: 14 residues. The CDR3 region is CASSSGTGFSPLHF. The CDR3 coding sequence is TGCGCCAGCAGCTCCGGGACAGGGTTCTCACCCCTCCACTTT. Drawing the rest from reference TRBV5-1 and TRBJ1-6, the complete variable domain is KAGVTQTPRYLIKTRGQQVTLSCSPISGHRSVSWYQQTPGQGLQFLFEYFSETQRNKGNFPGRFSGRQFSNSRSEMNVSTLELGDSALYLCASSSGTGFSPLHFGNGTRLTVT.

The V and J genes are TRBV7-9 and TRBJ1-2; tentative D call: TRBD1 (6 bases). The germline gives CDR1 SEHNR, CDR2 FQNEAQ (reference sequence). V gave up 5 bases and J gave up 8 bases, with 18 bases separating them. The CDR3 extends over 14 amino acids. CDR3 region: CASSPPDRFRGYTF. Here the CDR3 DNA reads TGTGCCAGCAGCCCACCGGACAGATTTAGGGGCTACACCTTC.

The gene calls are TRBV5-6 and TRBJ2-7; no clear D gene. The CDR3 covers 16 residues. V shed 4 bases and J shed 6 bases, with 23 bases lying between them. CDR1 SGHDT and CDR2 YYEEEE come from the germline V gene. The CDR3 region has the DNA TGTGCCAGCAGCAAGCCCCCGGGCCGCCTGAGAGGCGAGCAGTACTTC. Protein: CASSKPPGRLRGEQYF.

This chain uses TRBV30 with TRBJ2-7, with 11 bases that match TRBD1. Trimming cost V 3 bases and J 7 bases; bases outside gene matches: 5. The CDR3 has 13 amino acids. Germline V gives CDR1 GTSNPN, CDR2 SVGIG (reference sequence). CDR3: CAWRGTGGREQYF. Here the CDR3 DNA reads TGTGCCTGGAGAGGGACAGGGGGGAGGGAGCAGTACTTC.

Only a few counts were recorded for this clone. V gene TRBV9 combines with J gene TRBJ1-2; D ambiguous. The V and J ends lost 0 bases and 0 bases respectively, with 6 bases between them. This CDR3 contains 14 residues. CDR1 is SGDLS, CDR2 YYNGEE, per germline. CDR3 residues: CASSVEGSNYGYTF. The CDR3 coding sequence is TGTGCCAGCAGCGTAGAAGGGTCTAACTATGGCTACACCTTC. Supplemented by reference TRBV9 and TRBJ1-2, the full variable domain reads DSGVTQTPKHLITATGQRVTLRCSPRSGDLSVYWYQQSLDQGLQFLIQYYNGEERAKGNILERFSAQQFPDLHSELNLSSLELGDSALYFCASSVEGSNYGYTFGSGTRLTVV.

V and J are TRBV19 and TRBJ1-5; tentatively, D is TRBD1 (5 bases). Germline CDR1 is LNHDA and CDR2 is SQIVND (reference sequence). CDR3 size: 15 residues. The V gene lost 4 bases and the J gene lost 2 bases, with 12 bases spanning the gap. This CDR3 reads CASSSVAGGNQPQHF. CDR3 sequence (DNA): TGTGCCAGTAGTAGCGTAGCGGGGGGCAATCAGCCCCAGCATTTT.